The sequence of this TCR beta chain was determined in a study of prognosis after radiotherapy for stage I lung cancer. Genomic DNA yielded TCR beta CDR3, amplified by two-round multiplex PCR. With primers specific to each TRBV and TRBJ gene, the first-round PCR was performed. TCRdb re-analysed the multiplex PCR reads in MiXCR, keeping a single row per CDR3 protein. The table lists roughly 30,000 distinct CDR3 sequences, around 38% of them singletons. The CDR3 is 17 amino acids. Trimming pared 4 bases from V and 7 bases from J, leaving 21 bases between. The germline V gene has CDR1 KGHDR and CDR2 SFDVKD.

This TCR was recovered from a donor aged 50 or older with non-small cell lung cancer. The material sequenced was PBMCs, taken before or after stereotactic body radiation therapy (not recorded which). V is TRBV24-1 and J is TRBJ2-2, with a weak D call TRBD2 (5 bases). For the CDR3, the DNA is TGTGCCACCAGTGACTCATCCCTGCTAGCTGGGGTCGGGGAGCTGTTTTTT. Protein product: CATSDSSLLAGVGELFF.